The 28 T cell receptor beta chains given below trace back to one sample, sequenced in a study of OX40 agonist ivuxolimab in advanced cancers. Only in-frame clones appear in the TCRdb table, and some are missing; sequencing was by immunoSEQ multiplex PCR. In the table there are some 15,000 clones, about 69% of which are singletons. The sample consisted of CD4+ or CD8+ T cells sorted from blood, taken in a trial of the OX40 agonist ivuxolimab. The receptors were gathered from an adult with an advanced solid tumor such as melanoma, head and neck, liver or kidney cancer.

The chain employs TRBV28 and TRBJ2-7, with D perhaps matching TRBD2 (5 bases). Deletions cut 6 bases from V and 2 bases from J, with 17 bases between. Germline CDR1 is MDHEN and CDR2 is SYDVKM. The CDR3 has 15 amino acids. In DNA, the CDR3 is TGTGCCAGCAGCTTCATCCAGCCGGGGACCTACGAGCAGTACTTC. Protein sequence: CASSFIQPGTYEQYF. The whole variable domain, filled in from reference TRBV28 and TRBJ2-7, reads DVKVTQSSRYLVKRTGEKVFLECVQDMDHENMFWYRQDPGLGLRLIYFSYDVKMKEKGDIPEGYSVSREKKERFSLILESASTNQTSMYLCASSFIQPGTYEQYFGPGTRLTVT.

Remarks on this clone: Other DNA sequences from this sample encode an identical CDR3 as well. The chain has TRBV7-9 and TRBJ1-5; D uncertain. The CDR3 is made up of 14 amino acids. Trimming stripped 1 base from V and 3 bases from J, with 7 bases between. Germline CDR1 is SEHNR and CDR2 is FQNEAQ (reference sequence). The CDR3: CASSLDGFNQPQHF. The CDR3 region has the DNA TGTGCCAGCAGCTTAGATGGATTCAATCAGCCCCAGCATTTT.

The chain recombines TRBV27 with TRBJ2-7, with D possibly being TRBD2 (5 bases). Germline CDR1 and CDR2: MNHEY and SMNVEV (reference sequence). Trimming removed 3 bases from V and 2 bases from J, with 14 bases in between. The CDR3 sequence is 15 residues long. This chain's CDR3 is CASSLGVMGPYEQYF. CDR3 DNA sequence: TGTGCCAGCAGTTTGGGAGTTATGGGTCCCTACGAGCAGTACTTC.

The rearrangement uses TRBV20-1 and TRBJ2-3; D is perhaps TRBD1 or TRBD2 (5 bases each). V was shortened by 3 bases and J by 6 bases, with 7 bases between the two germline ends. Per the germline V gene, CDR1 is DFQATT and CDR2 is SNEGSKA (reference sequence). The CDR3 runs 11 residues. The CDR3 DNA sequence: TGCAGTGCTAGCGGGGCGGATACGCAGTATTTT. It yields the protein CSASGADTQYF.

This clone has just one count. The V call is TRBV5-3, the J call TRBJ2-6; TRBD1 might be the D (5 bases). TRBV5-3 is an open reading frame whose function is uncertain. The CDR3 extends over 19 amino acids. Trimming took off 0 bases at V and 4 bases at J, with 20 bases between the two ends. The CDR3 coding sequence is TGTGCCAGAAGCTTGGCACATGGGGCAGGGCTAAGCGGGGCCAACGTCCTGACTTTC. It specifies CARSLAHGAGLSGANVLTF.

The J gene is TRBJ2-7, the V gene TRBV11-1, with 8 nucleotides matching TRBD1. The CDR3 runs 14 residues. Germline V gene lookup returns CDR1 SGHAT and CDR2 FQDESV (reference sequence). V was clipped by 1 base and J by 2 bases; unmatched bases: 1. CDR3 nucleotide sequence: TGTGCCAGCAGCTTAGGGACAGGGACCTACGAGCAGTACTTC. It translates to CASSLGTGTYEQYF.

The rearrangement uses TRBV19 and TRBJ2-5; TRBD2 aligns across 14 bases. V lost 9 bases and J lost 5; bases outside the gene matches: 8. Germline CDR1 and CDR2: LNHDA and SQIVND (reference sequence). CDR3 length equals 15 residues. This CDR3 is CASHETSGRVETQYF. The CDR3 DNA is TGTGCCAGCCACGAGACTAGCGGGAGGGTTGAGACCCAGTACTTC. Looking up the rest from reference TRBV19 and TRBJ2-5 gives the full variable domain: DGGITQSPKYLFRKEGQNVTLSCEQNLNHDAMYWYRQDPGQGLRLIYYSQIVNDFQKGDIAEGYSVSREKKESFPLTVTSAQKNPTAFYLCASHETSGRVETQYFGPGTRLLVL.

The chain uses TRBV9 and TRBJ2-2; D is possibly TRBD1 (6 bases). V was clipped by 4 bases and J by 7 bases, with 11 bases between them. From germline, CDR1 is SGDLS and CDR2 YYNGEE. This CDR3 region has 13 residues. The CDR3 coding sequence is TGTGCCAGCAGCTCTAGGGGACACGGGGAGCTGTTTTTT. Amino acids: CASSSRGHGELFF.

V usage is TRBV27 and J usage is TRBJ1-5; tentative D call: TRBD1 (5 bases). CDR3 length: 16 residues. CDR1 and CDR2 (germline): MNHEY, SMNVEV (reference sequence). V shed 5 bases and J shed 1 base, with 15 bases lying between them. CDR3 DNA: TGTGCCAGCAGTCCATCGGTGGGGGAGAGCAATCAGCCCCAGCATTTT. Its protein is CASSPSVGESNQPQHF.

This clone came up a few times. V gene TRBV4-1 combines with J gene TRBJ1-1, with TRBD1 matching 10 bases. CDR3 length: 16 amino acids. Germline lookup yields CDR1 MGHRA and CDR2 YSYEKL. Germline trimming cut 1 base from V and 3 bases from J; bases unmatched to any gene: 5. The CDR3 spells CASSQGRQGAHTEAFF. The CDR3 DNA follows: TGCGCCAGCAGCCAAGGAAGACAGGGGGCGCACACTGAAGCTTTCTTT.

V is TRBV6-1 and J is TRBJ1-5; 8 positions match TRBD1. The germline V gene has CDR1 MNHNS and CDR2 SASEGT. This CDR3 is 15 amino acids long. Trimming removed 4 bases from V and 4 bases from J; junction bases left unmatched: 6. The CDR3 coding sequence is TGTGCCAGCAGTGGAGGGACAGGCGTGAATCAGCCCCAGCATTTT. The encoded protein is CASSGGTGVNQPQHF.

V is TRBV12-5 and J is TRBJ2-1, with D maybe TRBD1 (6 bases). The CDR3 has 16 amino acids. Germline V gene lookup returns CDR1 LGHNT and CDR2 FRNRAP. The V and J ends lost 2 bases and 2 bases respectively, with 13 bases between them. CDR3 DNA sequence: TGTGCTAGTGGTTTGCCACAGGGTTCGGCCTACAATGAGCAGTTCTTC. It yields the protein CASGLPQGSAYNEQFF.

This clone has a handful of counts. V is TRBV27 and J is TRBJ2-7, with 8 bases lining up with TRBD1. The CDR3 extends over 16 amino acids. Looked up from germline, CDR1 is MNHEY and CDR2 is SMNVEV (reference sequence). The trim removed 3 bases at V and 3 bases at J, leaving 10 bases unmatched. This CDR3 reads CASSFGAGGAHYEQYF. The CDR3 DNA is TGTGCCAGCAGTTTTGGGGCAGGGGGCGCCCACTACGAGCAGTACTTC.

This rearrangement joins TRBV6-5 to TRBJ1-2; D is undetermined. The germline V gene encodes CDR1 MNHEY and CDR2 SVGAGI. This CDR3 contains 13 residues. Between the trimmed V and J ends, which lost 3 bases and 3 bases, there was a span of 8 bases. CDR3 amino acids: CASSYPGDYGYTF. The CDR3 bases are TGTGCCAGCAGTTATCCTGGCGACTATGGCTACACCTTC.

The chain couples TRBV28 to TRBJ2-1, with 7 bases aligning to TRBD2. Germline-derived CDR1 and CDR2 are MDHEN and SYDVKM. Losses at the gene ends were 1 base for V and 0 bases for J; bases not matched to a gene: 3. The CDR3 is 16 amino acids. In DNA, the CDR3 is TGTGCCAGCAGTTTATTGGGCGGGAGCTCCTACAATGAGCAGTTCTTC. Protein sequence: CASSLLGGSSYNEQFF.

This clone is medium-sized (0.01 to 0.1%) in the sample. CDR3 protein: CASSPKGTSGRTIAYNEQFF. In nucleotides, the CDR3 is TGTGCCAGCAGCCCTAAGGGGACTAGCGGGAGGACTATCGCCTACAATGAGCAGTTCTTC. The chain carries TRBV14 and TRBJ2-1; 15 bases match TRBD2. The CDR3 length is 20 residues. With V trimmed by 4 bases and J by 2 bases, 12 bases remained unmatched. Germline V gene sequence: CDR1 SGHDN, CDR2 FVKESK.

The chain has TRBV4-3 and TRBJ2-7; 8 bases agree with TRBD2. V was pared by 0 bases and J by 5 bases, with 12 bases of the junction left unmatched. Germline-derived CDR1 and CDR2 are LGHNA and YSLEER. The CDR3 spans 17 residues. CDR3 in amino acids: CASSQEWTSRGFDEQYF. The CDR3 nucleotides read TGCGCCAGCAGCCAAGAATGGACTAGCCGCGGATTCGACGAGCAGTACTTC.

Only a few counts were recorded for this clone. This sequence joins TRBV7-7 and TRBJ1-2; possibly TRBD1 for D (6 bases). Germline lookup yields CDR1 SSHAT and CDR2 FNYEAQ (reference sequence). The V and J ends lost 2 bases and 4 bases respectively, with 14 bases between them. The CDR3 extends over 15 amino acids. DNA of the CDR3: TGTGCCAGCAGCTTAATGGCCAGGGGCGGCTATGGCTACACCTTC. Translating gives CASSLMARGGYGYTF.

This clone appeared a few times. The chain uses TRBV6-5 and TRBJ2-7, with TRBD2 matching over 10 bases. V lost 6 bases and J lost 5; bases outside the gene matches: 10. The CDR3 length is 15 residues. Germline values: CDR1 MNHEY, CDR2 SVGAGI. CDR3 in DNA: TGTGCCAGCAGGGCCCTAGCGGGAGTGATCAACGAGCAGTACTTC. Its translation is CASRALAGVINEQYF.

The rearrangement joins TRBV5-6 to TRBJ1-5; D is uncertain. Trimming removed 0 bases from V and 1 base from J, with 5 bases in between. The germline V gene encodes CDR1 SGHDT and CDR2 YYEEEE. This CDR3 comprises 14 residues. The CDR3 DNA reads TGTGCCAGCAGCTTGGATAGCAGCAATCAGCCCCAGCATTTT. Protein product: CASSLDSSNQPQHF.

This clone was counted a few times. For the CDR3, the DNA is TGTGCCAGCAGCGTAGAAGGGCAGAGCTCCTACGAGCAGTACTTC. Protein sequence: CASSVEGQSSYEQYF. V and J are TRBV9 and TRBJ2-7; D ambiguous. The germline V gene encodes CDR1 SGDLS and CDR2 YYNGEE. The germline V and J ends were trimmed by 0 bases and 0 bases, with 10 bases remaining between them. The CDR3 is 15 residues long. The full variable domain, rest sourced from reference TRBV9 and TRBJ2-7, is DSGVTQTPKHLITATGQRVTLRCSPRSGDLSVYWYQQSLDQGLQFLIQYYNGEERAKGNILERFSAQQFPDLHSELNLSSLELGDSALYFCASSVEGQSSYEQYFGPGTRLTVT.

This clone is judged medium-sized (0.01 to 0.1%). The J gene is TRBJ2-7, the V gene TRBV6-1, with D unclear. There are 14 residues in the CDR3. V lost 6 bases to trimming and J lost 0 bases, with 12 bases between them. From germline, CDR1 is MNHNS and CDR2 SASEGT. The CDR3 is CASSQRGVSYEQYF. CDR3 DNA: TGTGCCAGCAGCCAGAGAGGCGTCTCCTACGAGCAGTACTTC.

The chain combines TRBV6-4 with TRBJ2-3; D gene ambiguous. Germline CDR1 and CDR2: MRHNA and SNTAGT. Trimming removed 4 bases from V and 2 bases from J, with 10 bases in between. The CDR3 is 14 residues long. The CDR3 is CASSVRLDTDTQYF. CDR3 bases: TGTGCCAGCAGTGTGAGGTTGGACACAGATACGCAGTATTTT.

The CDR3 DNA is TGTGCCAGTAGTCCCTCGACAGGTCCGGGGTACAATGAGCAGTTCTTC. Its translation is CASSPSTGPGYNEQFF. The chain carries TRBV19 and TRBJ2-1; D might be TRBD1 (6 bases). Trimming removed 5 bases from V and 4 bases from J, with 18 bases in between. This CDR3 comprises 16 residues. Looked up from germline, CDR1 is LNHDA and CDR2 is SQIVND (reference sequence).

This clone is labeled as medium-sized. J is TRBJ2-7 and V is TRBV14, with D perhaps matching TRBD2 (6 bases). V was cut by 1 base and J by 12 bases, with 13 bases left in between. The CDR3 contains 12 residues. CDR1 is SGHDN, CDR2 FVKESK, per germline. CDR3 DNA: TGTGCCAGCAGCCAAGGGGGACTTGCTCTGTACTTC. Amino acids: CASSQGGLALYF.

The rearrangement uses TRBV10-1 and TRBJ2-1; D possibly corresponds to TRBD2 (6 bases). The CDR3 is 15 amino acids. The V end was cut by 5 bases, the J end by 6 bases, with 17 bases between. Germline CDR1 and CDR2: WNHNN and SYGVQD (reference sequence). In nucleotides, the CDR3 is TGCGCCAGCAGTCCTCGACTAGAATCCGGCAATGAGCAGTTCTTC. Its translation: CASSPRLESGNEQFF.

The chain links TRBV7-3 to TRBJ2-1; D might be TRBD2 (6 bases). Germline values: CDR1 SGHTA, CDR2 FQGTGA. Between the trimmed V and J ends, which lost 2 bases and 6 bases, there was a span of 8 bases. The CDR3 has 13 amino acids. The DNA for the CDR3 is TGTGCCAGCAGCTTAGGAGGGAGCAATGAGCAGTTCTTC. Protein product: CASSLGGSNEQFF.

Here the CDR3 DNA reads TGCAGCGTTGAAGACTCTCGGGTGGGGTTTGGAGGCAATGAGCAGTTCTTC. Translated, it gives CSVEDSRVGFGGNEQFF. The V gene is TRBV29-1, the J gene TRBJ2-1, with a possible D match to TRBD2 (5 bases). This CDR3 is 17 amino acids long. From germline, CDR1 is SQVTM and CDR2 ANQGSEA. Trimming took off 0 bases at V and 6 bases at J, with 21 bases between the two ends.